Each of the 22 T cell receptor beta chains below was sequenced from the same sample in a study of spatial heterogeneity in lung cancer. The antigens these receptors bind are not known. Study results and limitations: It was found that expanded intratumoral alpha and beta TCR counts tracked tumor mutation counts.

The time point: sample taken at primary tumor resection. TCRdb re-called the 5' RACE reads with MiXCR, one entry per CDR3 protein. The profile shows about 6,800 distinct CDR3 sequences, 13% to 15% of them singletons. The sequences come from lung tumor tissue, collected at surgery. The receptors here all came from a male donor with early-stage non-small cell lung cancer.

This clonotype has a count of ten or more. Little can be read into the size of this beta chain, an off-target read in a library designed for alpha chains. The chain links TRBV4-1 to TRBJ1-1; no clear D. V gave up 0 bases and J gave up 9 bases, with 17 bases separating them. CDR3 size: 15 residues. Per germline, CDR1 MGHRA and CDR2 YSYEKL. CDR3: CASSQDVAGRIKAFF. CDR3 in DNA: TGCGCCAGCAGCCAAGACGTCGCCGGGCGGATAAAAGCTTTCTTT.

This clonotype was found many times. Little can be read into the size of this beta chain, an off-target read in a library designed for alpha chains. This chain joins TRBV2 and TRBJ2-2; 10 bases align to TRBD2. With 3 bases clipped from V and 8 bases from J, the junction kept 6 bases outside the gene matches. Germline-derived CDR1 and CDR2 are SNHLY and FYNNEI. This CDR3 has 15 residues. The CDR3 sequence: CASSDVAGGAGELFF. CDR3 nucleotides: TGTGCCAGCAGTGATGTAGCGGGAGGTGCGGGGGAGCTGTTTTTT.

This clonotype is termed medium-sized. Since it is a stray read in a library aimed at alpha chains, this beta chain has a size that is not meaningful. This rearrangement joins TRBV18 to TRBJ1-5; TRBD1 matches 11 bases. Germline trimming cut 5 bases from V and 1 base from J; bases unmatched to any gene: 7. CDR3 length: 17 amino acids. Germline V gene data show CDR1 as KGHSH and CDR2 as LQKENI. CDR3 sequence (DNA): TGTGCCAGCTCAAACGGGACAGGGGGAATAAGCAATCAGCCCCAGCATTTT. Translation gives CASSNGTGGISNQPQHF.

By proportion, this clonotype is medium-sized. Because this beta chain is a stray read in a library intended to capture alpha chains, its abundance should not be given much weight. The chain couples TRBV5-8 to TRBJ1-5; tentative D call: TRBD1 (6 bases). Germline assignment: CDR1 SGHTS and CDR2 YDEGEE. The germline V and J ends were trimmed by 0 bases and 4 bases, with 11 bases remaining between them. The CDR3 runs to 15 residues. The CDR3 DNA is TGTGCCAGCAGCTTGGGGGACACAAGAAATCAGCCCCAGCATTTT. This codes for CASSLGDTRNQPQHF.

This clonotype has a handful of counts. This beta chain is a stray read from a library made for alpha chains; its abundance is not meaningful. The V gene is TRBV14, the J gene TRBJ2-3; D is undetermined. The CDR3 is 13 amino acids. Trimming stripped 1 base from V and 3 bases from J, with 5 bases between. Germline CDR1 and CDR2: SGHDN and FVKESK. The CDR3 DNA follows: TGTGCCAGCAGCCAAGTTCATACAGATACGCAGTATTTT. The encoded protein is CASSQVHTDTQYF.

By share of the sample, this clonotype is medium-sized. This beta chain represents an off-target read in a library built for alpha chains; its size is of limited meaning. The chain carries TRBV30 and TRBJ1-6; D may be TRBD1 (5 bases). This CDR3 region has 12 residues. Germline V gene sequence: CDR1 GTSNPN, CDR2 SVGIG (reference sequence). The ends were cut back, 8 bases at V and 7 bases at J, with 12 bases in the middle. CDR3 sequence: CARSGQNSPLHF. The CDR3 DNA follows: TGTGCCCGATCCGGACAAAATTCACCCCTCCACTTT.

Relative to its sample, this clonotype is medium-sized. This beta chain slipped into a library made for alpha chains as a stray read, so its size is not meaningful. The rearrangement links TRBV27 to TRBJ2-2; 8 nucleotides match TRBD2. CDR3 length: 17 residues. The V gene's germline CDR1 is MNHEY and CDR2 SMNVEV (reference sequence). Trimming at V came to 1 base and at J to 0 bases, leaving 4 bases not matched to a gene. CDR3 loop: CASSLYVLAANTGELFF. The CDR3 DNA is TGTGCCAGCAGTTTATACGTACTAGCGGCGAACACCGGGGAGCTGTTTTTT.

With respect to this clonotype: A library made for alpha chains picked up this beta chain off target, so its size means little. The gene calls are TRBV2 and TRBJ1-5; no firm D call. Between the trimmed V and J ends, which lost 0 bases and 6 bases, there was a span of 9 bases. The germline V gene encodes CDR1 SNHLY and CDR2 FYNNEI. This CDR3 has 14 residues. This CDR3 reads CASSEAAPSQPQHF. In DNA form, the CDR3 reads TGTGCCAGCAGTGAAGCGGCTCCCAGTCAGCCCCAGCATTTT.

This clonotype was detected many times. This beta chain turned up in a library designed for alpha chains; as an off-target read, its abundance says little. DNA of the CDR3: TGCGCCAGCAGTGGATACGGGGAGCTGTTTTTT. Encoded protein: CASSGYGELFF. The chain combines TRBV10-2 with TRBJ2-2; D gene uncertain. CDR1 and CDR2 (germline): WSHSY, SAAADI. The V gene lost 4 bases and the J gene lost 7 bases, with 4 bases spanning the gap. The CDR3 covers 11 residues.

Details on this clonotype: This beta chain appears as a stray read in a library generated for alpha chains; its size is not informative. The chain employs TRBV29-1 and TRBJ2-5; D may be TRBD2 (6 bases). This CDR3 is 13 amino acids long. Germline CDR1 reads SQVTM; CDR2 reads ANQGSEA. Trimming stripped 8 bases from V and 5 bases from J, with 18 bases between. The CDR3 region has the DNA TGCAGCACTAATGGCGGGGCCCTGGAGACCCAGTACTTC. Protein sequence: CSTNGGALETQYF.

As to this clonotype: For a library built for alpha chains, this beta chain is a stray read; little rests on its size. The gene calls are TRBV7-2 and TRBJ2-7; D gene unclear. CDR1 and CDR2 (germline): SGHTA, FQGNSA. The germline V and J ends were trimmed by 2 bases and 6 bases, with 11 bases remaining between them. The CDR3 runs 13 residues. The CDR3 spells CASSLFMLGEQYF. The CDR3 DNA is TGTGCCAGCAGCTTATTTATGTTAGGCGAGCAGTACTTC. The full variable domain, in which reference TRBV7-2 and TRBJ2-7 provide the parts outside the CDR3, is GAGVSQSPSNKVTEKGKDVELRCDPISGHTALYWYRQSLGQGLEFLIYFQGNSAPDKSGLPSDRFSAERTGGSVSTLTIQRTQQEDSAVYLCASSLFMLGEQYFGPGTRLTVT.

This clonotype occurred many times. The size of this beta chain means little, since it is a stray read in a library made for alpha chains. The rearrangement uses TRBV2 and TRBJ1-5, with a possible D match to TRBD1 (5 bases). The germline V gene has CDR1 SNHLY and CDR2 FYNNEI. CDR3 length: 15 amino acids. Trimming removed 9 bases from V and 2 bases from J, with 17 bases in between. CDR3 in amino acids: CASGTDRGRNQPQHF. CDR3 in DNA: TGTGCCAGTGGGACGGACCGAGGGCGCAATCAGCCCCAGCATTTT.

Worth noting for this clonotype: Since it is a stray read in a library aimed at alpha chains, this beta chain has a size that is not meaningful. V is TRBV12-3 or TRBV12-4 and J is TRBJ1-1; D is unclear. The CDR3 loop spans 13 amino acids. The ends were cut back, 4 bases at V and 1 base at J, with 7 bases in the middle. CDR3 sequence (DNA): TGTGCCAGCAGTTACGACGGGAACACTGAAGCTTTCTTT. Amino acid sequence: CASSYDGNTEAFF.

This clonotype was recorded at least ten times. Because this beta chain is a stray read in a library intended to capture alpha chains, its abundance should not be given much weight. The V gene is TRBV11-2, the J gene TRBJ2-1, with 9 bases identical to TRBD1. The CDR3 contains 15 residues. V lost 0 bases and J lost 3; bases outside the gene matches: 0. The germline V gene has CDR1 SGHAT and CDR2 FQNNGV. The DNA of the CDR3 is TGTGCCAGCAGCTTAGAGGGACAGGGCTACAATGAGCAGTTCTTC. Protein product: CASSLEGQGYNEQFF.

This clonotype was found many times. This beta chain was picked up by a library intended for alpha chains and is off target, so its count carries little meaning. The chain uses TRBV6-2 or TRBV6-3 and TRBJ2-3; D call uncertain. CDR1 and CDR2 (germline): MNHEY, SVGEGT. The CDR3 extends over 11 amino acids. The V end was cut by 2 bases, the J end by 5 bases, with 2 bases between. The CDR3 loop reads CASSYEDTQYF. The CDR3 nucleotides are TGTGCCAGCAGTTACGAAGATACGCAGTATTTT.

This clonotype rates as medium-sized. This beta chain lies outside the target of a library built for alpha chains; its clone size means little. The chain links TRBV2 to TRBJ1-2; 7 bases agree with TRBD1. The V and J ends lost 7 bases and 3 bases, in that order; junction bases with no gene match: 11. Germline lookup yields CDR1 SNHLY and CDR2 FYNNEI. This CDR3 spans 15 amino acids. In DNA, the CDR3 is TGTGCCAGCATGAAGGTACACAGGGGAGACTATGGCTACACCTTC. This translates into CASMKVHRGDYGYTF.

Points on this clonotype: The library was prepared for alpha chains; this beta chain is a stray read, so its frequency means little. This chain links TRBV20-1 with TRBJ2-1; D remains unclear. The V end lost 0 bases, the J end lost 4 bases, and 10 bases lay between the germline ends. Germline V gene sequence: CDR1 DFQATT, CDR2 SNEGSKA (reference sequence). The CDR3 has 14 residues. The CDR3: CSARDQRNYNEQFF. The CDR3 bases are TGCAGTGCTAGAGATCAACGGAATTACAATGAGCAGTTCTTC.

This clonotype is labeled as medium-sized. This beta chain is a stray read from a library made for alpha chains; its abundance is not meaningful. The chain recombines TRBV10-3 with TRBJ2-7; maybe TRBD1 (6 bases). Germline V gene sequence: CDR1 ENHRY, CDR2 SYGVKD. This CDR3 is 12 amino acids long. Trimming removed 6 bases from V and 5 bases from J, with 11 bases in between. The CDR3 DNA sequence: TGTGCCATCAGCGTGCAGGGGAACGAGCAGTACTTC. This translates into CAISVQGNEQYF.

With regard to this clonotype: This beta chain is a stray sequence in a library constructed for alpha chains; its clone size is not meaningful. The chain has TRBV20-1 and TRBJ2-6; tentatively, D is TRBD1 or TRBD2 (5 bases each). Trimming cost V 3 bases and J 4 bases, with 10 bases left between them. CDR1 is DFQATT, CDR2 SNEGSKA, per germline (reference sequence). The CDR3 contains 14 residues. As DNA, the CDR3 is TGCAGTGCTAGCGAGGGGAGAGGGGCCAACGTCCTGACTTTC. Translation: CSASEGRGANVLTF.

This clonotype is deemed medium-sized. Since it is a stray read in a library aimed at alpha chains, this beta chain has a size that is not meaningful. This chain connects TRBV27 to TRBJ1-1; D is unclear. Trimming cost V 3 bases and J 0 bases, with 11 bases left between them. Per the germline V gene, CDR1 is MNHEY and CDR2 is SMNVEV (reference sequence). This CDR3 is 15 amino acids long. CDR3 in amino acids: CASSFAEDLNTEAFF. CDR3 sequence (DNA): TGTGCCAGCAGTTTCGCTGAGGATCTGAACACTGAAGCTTTCTTT.

This clonotype was counted a few times. Because this beta chain is a stray read in a library intended to capture alpha chains, its abundance should not be given much weight. V and J are TRBV12-3 or TRBV12-4 and TRBJ1-1; no definite D call. The CDR3 is made up of 13 amino acids. V lost 1 base and J 12 bases, leaving 15 bases between the germline ends. CDR3 protein: CASSLDLVIPPFF. CDR3 DNA: TGTGCCAGCAGTTTAGACCTCGTGATCCCCCCTTTCTTT.

This clonotype was seen repeatedly, ten times or more. This beta chain appears as a stray read in a library generated for alpha chains; its size is not informative. This chain uses TRBV12-3 or TRBV12-4 with TRBJ1-2; 7 positions agree with TRBD1. V was clipped by 5 bases and J by 5 bases; unmatched bases: 5. The CDR3 has 13 amino acids. CDR3 region: CASSPTGRYGYTF. As DNA, the CDR3 is TGTGCCAGCAGTCCGACAGGGAGGTATGGCTACACCTTC.